This TCR beta chain came from a study of Ad26.COV2.S vaccination and SARS-CoV-2 variants. Study summary: Intramuscular Ad26.COV2.S at 5x10^10 or 1x10^11 viral particles.

Some clones are missing from TCRdb's copy, which holds only in-frame ones; the method was immunoSEQ multiplex PCR. The table records about 260,000 clones, 87% of them present only once. Germline V gene lookup returns CDR1 GTSNPN and CDR2 SVGIG (reference sequence). The length of the CDR3 is 16 residues. V gave up 5 bases and J gave up 1 base; unmatched junction bases: 10. The treatment: some 19 received Ad26.COV2.S at low or high dose, single or two shots; roughly five received placebo; per-sample allocation not given. Samples analyzed were those drawn on day 63 after the first vaccine or placebo injection.

The chain recombines TRBV30 with TRBJ1-5; 8 positions agree with TRBD1. Sequencing used peripheral blood, obtained in a trial of Ad26.COV2.S vaccine versus placebo. This TCR came from a person between 18 and 60 years old who received the Ad26.COV2.S COVID-19 vaccine or a placebo. The CDR3 coding sequence is TGTGCCTGGTCCGGGGCAGGGGGCTGGAGCAATCAGCCCCAGCATTTT. Translated: CAWSGAGGWSNQPQHF.